These 6 T cell receptor beta chains were all obtained from the same sample, sequenced in a study of T cell responses to AZD1222 COVID-19 vaccine. TCRdb's copy holds only in-frame clones and misses some; the assay was immunoSEQ multiplex PCR. The repertoire has about 150,000 clones, 80% to 95% of them found once; the top ten carry about 2.5%. Sequencing used peripheral blood, obtained on day 0 of AZD1222 vaccination. The receptors derive from an adult in good health.

This clone was detected once. This chain links TRBV6-4 with TRBJ1-5; 9 bases are shared with TRBD1. After removal of 6 bases from V and 3 bases from J, the junction contained 3 bases not matched to a gene. There are 14 residues in the CDR3. Germline CDR1 MRHNA, CDR2 SNTAGT. The CDR3 is CASSGQGPNQPQHF. In nucleotides, the CDR3 is TGTGCCAGCAGCGGACAGGGGCCCAATCAGCCCCAGCATTTT.

This clone came up once. The chain recombines TRBV7-3 with TRBJ2-2, with TRBD2 identical over 8 bases. J lost 6 bases, V lost 3 bases, and 15 bases had no gene match. CDR3 length equals 18 residues. Germline CDR1 reads SGHTA; CDR2 reads FQGTGA. CDR3 nucleotide sequence: TGTGCCAGCAGCTTTCGTCCTAGCGGGCCCTCGGGACCCGGGGAGCTGTTTTTT. It yields the protein CASSFRPSGPSGPGELFF.

The V and J genes are TRBV3-1 (or the pseudogene TRBV3-2) and TRBJ1-1, with D unclear. The CDR3 is 13 residues long. CDR1 and CDR2 from the germline V gene are LGHDT and YNNKEL (reference sequence). The ends were cut back, 2 bases at V and 1 base at J, with 5 bases in the middle. DNA for the CDR3: TGTGCCAGCAGCCAAACAGAGAACACTGAAGCTTTCTTT. Protein product: CASSQTENTEAFF.

V is TRBV30 and J is TRBJ2-7; the D gene is possibly TRBD2 (5 bases). Germline lookup yields CDR1 GTSNPN and CDR2 SVGIG (reference sequence). V lost 5 bases, J lost 5 bases, and 13 bases lay in between. The CDR3 is 12 amino acids. DNA for the CDR3: TGTGCCTGGGACCACGGGGTCGACGAGCAGTACTTC. It encodes CAWDHGVDEQYF.

This rearrangement joins TRBV15 to TRBJ1-6, with D hard to call. The V end was cut by 0 bases, the J end by 7 bases, with 16 bases between. This CDR3 is built from 17 residues. Germline V gene lookup returns CDR1 LNHNV and CDR2 YYDKDF (reference sequence). CDR3 sequence (DNA): TGTGCCACCAGCAGAGATAGCGCCCTTAAGGACAATTCACCCCTCCACTTT. Translating it yields CATSRDSALKDNSPLHF.

The genes are TRBV13 and TRBJ2-5; 14 bases are shared with TRBD2. V lost 6 bases to trimming and J lost 1 base; unmatched junction nucleotides: 4. The germline V gene has CDR1 PRHDT and CDR2 FYEKMQ (reference sequence). This CDR3 has 16 residues. The CDR3 region is CASSRTSGGSQETQYF. Here the CDR3 DNA reads TGTGCCAGCAGTCGGACTAGCGGGGGGAGCCAAGAGACCCAGTACTTC.